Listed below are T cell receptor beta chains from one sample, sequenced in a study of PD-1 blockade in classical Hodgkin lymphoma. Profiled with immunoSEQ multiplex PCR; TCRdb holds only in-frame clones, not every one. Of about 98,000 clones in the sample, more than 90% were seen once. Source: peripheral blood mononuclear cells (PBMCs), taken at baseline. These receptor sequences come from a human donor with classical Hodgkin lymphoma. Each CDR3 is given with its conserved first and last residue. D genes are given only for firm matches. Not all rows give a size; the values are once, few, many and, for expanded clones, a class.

CDR3: CASSFQYMNTEAFF
DNA: TGTGCCAGCAGTTTCCAGTACATGAACACTGAAGCTTTCTTT
J: TRBJ1-1
V: TRBV28
D: NA
size: once

CDR3: CASSHAPLGTGELFF
DNA: TGTGCCAGCAGCCACGCACCGTTGGGAACCGGGGAGCTGTTTTTT
J: TRBJ2-2
V: TRBV27
D: NA
size: NA

CDR3: CASSLVRGYEQYF
DNA: TGTGCCAGCAGTTTGGTTAGGGGCTACGAGCAGTACTTC
J: TRBJ2-7
V: TRBV7-3
D: NA
size: NA

CDR3: CAWSVRGIRTDTQYF
DNA: TGTGCCTGGAGTGTACGGGGGATTCGCACAGATACGCAGTATTTT
J: TRBJ2-3
V: TRBV30
D: NA
size: NA

CDR3: CAISAAGLTYEQYF
DNA: TGTGCCATCAGTGCGGCAGGGCTAACCTACGAGCAGTACTTC
J: TRBJ2-7
V: TRBV10-3
D: NA
size: NA

CDR3: CASSPGPLNTEAFF
DNA: TGTGCCAGCAGCCCCGGACCTTTGAACACTGAAGCTTTCTTT
J: TRBJ1-1
V: TRBV5-4
D: NA
size: NA

CDR3: CASKGSALNEQFF
DNA: TGTGCCAGTAAAGGGTCTGCCCTTAATGAGCAGTTCTTC
J: TRBJ2-1
V: TRBV19
D: NA
size: NA

CDR3: CASRPGTGSNVLTF
DNA: TGTGCCAGCAGGCCCGGGACAGGGTCCAACGTCCTGACTTTC
J: TRBJ2-6
V: TRBV6-6
D: TRBD1
size: NA

CDR3: CASSEFPLAGANNEQFF
DNA: TGCGCCAGCAGTGAGTTTCCCCTAGCGGGAGCCAACAATGAGCAGTTCTTC
J: TRBJ2-1
V: TRBV10-1
D: TRBD2
size: NA

CDR3: CASSNRDRLANEQFF
DNA: TGTGCCAGCAGTAACCGGGACAGGTTGGCAAATGAGCAGTTCTTC
J: TRBJ2-1
V: TRBV6-1
D: TRBD1
size: NA

CDR3: CASSLVAGYNEKLFF
DNA: TGTGCCAGCAGCTTAGTTGCAGGTTATAATGAAAAACTGTTTTTT
J: TRBJ1-4
V: TRBV7-9
D: NA
size: NA

CDR3: CASSQSSGTRETQYF
DNA: TGTGCCAGCAGCCAATCTAGCGGGACCAGAGAGACCCAGTACTTC
J: TRBJ2-5
V: TRBV5-4
D: TRBD2
size: NA

CDR3: CASSPVPDSNQPQHF
DNA: TGTGCCAGCAGCCCCGTCCCGGATAGCAATCAGCCCCAGCATTTT
J: TRBJ1-5
V: TRBV27
D: NA
size: NA

CDR3: CASSFNAESYEQYF
DNA: TGTGCCAGCAGCTTTAACGCAGAGAGCTACGAGCAGTACTTC
J: TRBJ2-7
V: TRBV7-9
D: NA
size: NA

CDR3: CASSQNTGTSGNYEQYF
DNA: TGCGCCAGCAGCCAAAACACTGGGACTAGCGGAAACTACGAGCAGTACTTC
J: TRBJ2-7
V: TRBV4-1
D: TRBD2
size: NA

CDR3: CAWSGGGKQYF
DNA: TGTGCCTGGAGTGGGGGGGGAAAGCAGTACTTC
J: TRBJ2-7
V: TRBV30
D: TRBD2
size: once

CDR3: CASRDPPHNEQFF
DNA: TGTGCCAGTCGGGACCCACCCCACAATGAGCAGTTCTTC
J: TRBJ2-1
V: TRBV27
D: NA
size: NA

CDR3: CAWSPGGMNTEAFF
DNA: TGTGCCTGGAGTCCGGGTGGCATGAACACTGAAGCTTTCTTT
J: TRBJ1-1
V: TRBV30
D: NA
size: few

CDR3: CASSLSSYEQYF
DNA: TGTGCCAGCAGTTTGAGCTCCTACGAGCAGTACTTC
J: TRBJ2-7
V: TRBV6-6
D: NA
size: once

CDR3: CASSQKRGLAGGLHTQYF
DNA: TGTGCCAGCAGCCAAAAAAGGGGGTTGGCGGGAGGGCTGCATACGCAGTATTTT
J: TRBJ2-3
V: TRBV4-2
D: TRBD2
size: NA

CDR3: CASSYTGGPRREQYF
DNA: TGTGCCAGCAGCTATACGGGAGGACCAAGACGGGAGCAGTACTTC
J: TRBJ2-7
V: TRBV5-8
D: TRBD2
size: NA

CDR3: CASSQGSGNQPQHF
DNA: TGTGCCAGCAGCCAGGGTTCGGGTAATCAGCCCCAGCATTTT
J: TRBJ1-5
V: TRBV27
D: NA
size: NA

CDR3: CSVEDRSGYTF
DNA: TGCAGCGTTGAAGATAGGTCAGGCTACACCTTC
J: TRBJ1-2
V: TRBV29-1
D: NA
size: NA

CDR3: CASSVEGEQFF
DNA: TGTGCCAGCAGCGTAGAAGGTGAGCAGTTCTTC
J: TRBJ2-1
V: TRBV9
D: NA
size: NA

CDR3: CASSLTIMGLRTGELNYGYTF
DNA: TGTGCCAGCAGCCTCACGATAATGGGATTGAGGACAGGGGAACTAAACTATGGCTACACCTTC
J: TRBJ1-2
V: TRBV16
D: TRBD1
size: once

CDR3: CAIDSRAYNEQFF
DNA: TGTGCCATCGACTCGAGGGCCTACAATGAGCAGTTCTTC
J: TRBJ2-1
V: TRBV6-1
D: NA
size: NA

CDR3: CASRLGLAQAADTQYF
DNA: TGCGCCAGCAGACTCGGACTAGCCCAGGCGGCGGATACGCAGTATTTT
J: TRBJ2-3
V: TRBV5-1
D: TRBD2
size: NA

CDR3: CASSPTGEGGYTF
DNA: TGTGCCAGCAGCCCCACAGGGGAGGGTGGCTACACCTTC
J: TRBJ1-2
V: TRBV7-3
D: TRBD1
size: NA

CDR3: CASSLQGLQNTIYF
DNA: TGCGCCAGCAGTCTACAGGGGTTGCAAAACACCATATATTTT
J: TRBJ1-3
V: TRBV4-1
D: TRBD1
size: NA

CDR3: CASSIDGLGSSSYEQYF
DNA: TGTGCCAGTAGTATAGATGGGCTCGGGAGCTCTTCGTACGAGCAGTACTTC
J: TRBJ2-7
V: TRBV19
D: NA
size: NA

CDR3: CASSLGTGGIRVEKLFF
DNA: TGTGCCAGCAGCTTAGGGACAGGGGGGATCAGAGTTGAAAAACTGTTTTTT
J: TRBJ1-4
V: TRBV11-2
D: TRBD1
size: once

CDR3: CASSLQFPRRTNEKLFF
DNA: TGTGCCAGCAGCTTGCAATTTCCGAGACGGACGAATGAAAAACTGTTTTTT
J: TRBJ1-4
V: TRBV5-4
D: NA
size: NA

CDR3: CASSPLAGVEGDEQFF
DNA: TGCGCCAGCAGCCCACTAGCGGGAGTTGAGGGGGATGAGCAGTTCTTC
J: TRBJ2-1
V: TRBV5-1
D: TRBD2
size: NA

CDR3: CASRTYSGTGTQYF
DNA: TGTGCCAGCAGAACCTACAGCGGGACGGGGACCCAGTACTTC
J: TRBJ2-5
V: TRBV6-1
D: TRBD2
size: NA

CDR3: CASTRNWGILAGANVLTF
DNA: TGTGCCAGCACTAGGAATTGGGGAATTCTAGCTGGGGCCAACGTCCTGACTTTC
J: TRBJ2-6
V: TRBV2
D: NA
size: NA

CDR3: CASRQGVTYNEQFF
DNA: TGTGCCAGCAGACAGGGAGTAACCTACAATGAGCAGTTCTTC
J: TRBJ2-1
V: TRBV27
D: NA
size: NA

CDR3: CASSQAAQGGSYEQYF
DNA: TGCGCCAGCAGCCAAGCGGCACAGGGAGGCTCCTACGAGCAGTACTTC
J: TRBJ2-7
V: TRBV5-1
D: NA
size: NA

CDR3: CASSLNILAGDANTGELFF
DNA: TGTGCCAGCAGTTTGAACATACTAGCGGGGGACGCGAACACCGGGGAGCTGTTTTTT
J: TRBJ2-2
V: TRBV28
D: TRBD2
size: NA

CDR3: CAWNIGLAGGRYEQYF
DNA: TGTGCCTGGAACATAGGACTAGCGGGAGGGAGGTACGAGCAGTACTTC
J: TRBJ2-7
V: TRBV30
D: TRBD2
size: NA

CDR3: CASSFLGGVSSGNTIYF
DNA: TGTGCCAGCAGTTTTCTTGGGGGAGTCAGCTCTGGAAACACCATATATTTT
J: TRBJ1-3
V: TRBV28
D: NA
size: once

CDR3: CASSKGQGAAYEQYF
DNA: TGTGCCAGTAGTAAAGGACAGGGAGCCGCATACGAGCAGTACTTC
J: TRBJ2-7
V: TRBV19
D: TRBD1
size: NA

CDR3: CASSVRGQGRTGELFF
DNA: TGTGCCAGCAGCGTACGAGGGCAGGGAAGAACCGGGGAGCTGTTTTTT
J: TRBJ2-2
V: TRBV9
D: NA
size: NA

CDR3: CASMRTSGIYEQYF
DNA: TGTGCCAGCATGCGGACTAGCGGGATTTACGAGCAGTACTTC
J: TRBJ2-7
V: TRBV6-1
D: TRBD2
size: NA

CDR3: CASSLLGGAGYGYTF
DNA: TGTGCCAGCAGCTTGCTAGGGGGCGCTGGTTATGGCTACACCTTC
J: TRBJ1-2
V: TRBV5-5
D: TRBD1
size: NA

CDR3: CARGTAGTSGKSGETQYF
DNA: TGTGCCAGGGGAACCGCGGGGACTAGCGGGAAGTCGGGAGAGACCCAGTACTTC
J: TRBJ2-5
V: TRBV19
D: TRBD2
size: NA

CDR3: CSARAWNEQFF
DNA: TGCAGTGCTAGAGCTTGGAATGAGCAGTTCTTC
J: TRBJ2-1
V: TRBV20-1
D: NA
size: NA

CDR3: CASSPSWDNSPLHF
DNA: TGTGCCAGCAGTCCCTCCTGGGATAATTCACCCCTCCACTTT
J: TRBJ1-6
V: TRBV28
D: NA
size: NA

CDR3: CASSNRDRGHEQYF
DNA: TGTGCCAGCAGTAACCGGGACAGGGGCCACGAGCAGTACTTC
J: TRBJ2-7
V: TRBV28
D: TRBD1
size: many

CDR3: CASSLFGSADTQYF
DNA: TGTGCCAGCAGCTTATTCGGATCCGCGGATACGCAGTATTTT
J: TRBJ2-3
V: TRBV7-8
D: NA
size: NA

CDR3: CASSEAGGSYYEQYF
DNA: TGTGCCAGCAGTGAAGCGGGGGGCTCGTACTACGAGCAGTACTTC
J: TRBJ2-7
V: TRBV6-1
D: NA
size: NA

CDR3: CASSRTSGPYNEQFF
DNA: TGTGCCAGCAGCCGGACTAGCGGACCCTACAATGAGCAGTTCTTC
J: TRBJ2-1
V: TRBV11-1
D: TRBD2
size: NA

CDR3: CASSESYGFYEQYF
DNA: TGCGCCAGCAGTGAGTCGTATGGCTTCTACGAGCAGTACTTC
J: TRBJ2-7
V: TRBV10-1
D: NA
size: NA

CDR3: CASSQSYQPVYEQYF
DNA: TGCGCCAGCAGTCAATCTTACCAACCAGTCTACGAGCAGTACTTC
J: TRBJ2-7
V: TRBV23-1
D: NA
size: once

CDR3: CASSTSGANVLTF
DNA: TGTGCCAGCAGTACCTCTGGGGCCAACGTCCTGACTTTC
J: TRBJ2-6
V: TRBV6-1
D: NA
size: once

CDR3: CASSQDWQGAFYGYTF
DNA: TGCGCCAGCAGCCAAGATTGGCAGGGGGCCTTCTATGGCTACACCTTC
J: TRBJ1-2
V: TRBV4-1
D: TRBD1
size: NA

CDR3: CASSEYQGDEQFF
DNA: TGTGCCAGCAGTGAATATCAGGGCGATGAGCAGTTCTTC
J: TRBJ2-1
V: TRBV2
D: NA
size: once

CDR3: CASRLTGTSGQPQHF
DNA: TGTGCCAGCAGGCTAACAGGGACTTCCGGGCAGCCCCAGCATTTT
J: TRBJ1-5
V: TRBV6-6
D: NA
size: NA